The 19 T cell receptor beta chains listed next were all sequenced from one sample in a study of neoadjuvant anti-PD-1 for oral cavity cancer. Clones were sequenced by immunoSEQ multiplex PCR, and TCRdb holds only the in-frame ones, with some missing. Of some 61,000 clones listed, 80% to 90% are singletons. Noted time point: after neoadjuvant nivolumab, at surgical resection. Specimen: PBMCs, collected after nivolumab (anti-PD-1) treatment. Receptor source: a person aged 35-79 years with oral cavity squamous cell carcinoma.

The V and J genes are TRBV7-9 and TRBJ2-5; no clear D gene. The germline V gene encodes CDR1 SEHNR and CDR2 FQNEAQ (reference sequence). The CDR3 contains 10 residues. V lost 5 bases and J 5 bases, leaving 3 bases between the germline ends. Here the CDR3 reads CASSLETQYF. CDR3 nucleotides: TGTGCCAGCAGCCTGGAGACCCAGTACTTC.

This clone is termed medium-sized. The V and J genes are TRBV19 and TRBJ1-5; 10 bases fit TRBD1. V was clipped by 1 base and J by 5 bases; unmatched bases: 11. The CDR3 runs to 18 residues. Germline-derived CDR1 and CDR2 are LNHDA and SQIVND (reference sequence). CDR3 loop: CASSIVPGQGFGDQPQHF. CDR3 DNA sequence: TGTGCCAGTAGTATAGTACCGGGACAGGGGTTCGGGGATCAGCCCCAGCATTTT.

CDR3 loop: CAISEHGNQPQHF. The CDR3 nucleotides are TGTGCCATCAGTGAGCACGGAAATCAGCCCCAGCATTTT. The chain is built from TRBV10-3 and TRBJ1-5; the D is unclear. The germline V gene has CDR1 ENHRY and CDR2 SYGVKD. Trimming took 2 bases from V and 4 from J, leaving 6 bases between them. The CDR3 sequence is 13 residues long.

This clone occurred a few times. The V call is TRBV10-3, the J call TRBJ1-1; TRBD1 matches at 7 bases. The trim removed 6 bases at V and 8 bases at J, leaving 9 bases unmatched. The CDR3 spans 13 residues. Germline V gene data show CDR1 as ENHRY and CDR2 as SYGVKD. This CDR3 reads CAISLDRTAEAFF. DNA of the CDR3: TGTGCCATCAGCCTGGACAGGACCGCGGAAGCTTTCTTT.

This chain uses TRBV27 with TRBJ2-3; 7 bases agree with TRBD1. In germline, CDR1 is MNHEY, CDR2 SMNVEV (reference sequence). The CDR3 extends over 15 amino acids. J gave up 0 bases and V 7 bases, and 7 bases lay outside the gene matches. The CDR3 is CASTEGAASTDTQYF. DNA of the CDR3: TGTGCCAGCACAGAGGGGGCGGCTAGCACAGATACGCAGTATTTT.

This clone has just a few counts. The chain couples TRBV6-1 to TRBJ1-5, with a tentative D call TRBD1 (5 bases). Germline V gene lookup returns CDR1 MNHNS and CDR2 SASEGT. The CDR3 extends over 13 amino acids. With 11 bases removed from V and 2 bases from J, the gap between germline ends came to 13 bases. The CDR3 reads CALGVGGNQPQHF. In DNA form, the CDR3 reads TGTGCCCTGGGGGTCGGGGGCAATCAGCCCCAGCATTTT.

This chain uses TRBV19 with TRBJ2-1, with D possibly being TRBD2 (5 bases). The CDR3 covers 16 residues. Trimming took off 5 bases at V and 5 bases at J, with 19 bases between the two ends. Germline loops: CDR1 LNHDA, CDR2 SQIVND (reference sequence). The CDR3 DNA reads TGTGCCAGTAGTCTAGGATATCGAACTAGGGACAATGAGCAGTTCTTC. Residues: CASSLGYRTRDNEQFF.

This chain connects TRBV10-3 to TRBJ2-7; TRBD2 matches at 9 bases. In germline, CDR1 is ENHRY, CDR2 SYGVKD. CDR3 length: 16 residues. With V trimmed by 3 bases and J by 0 bases, 6 bases remained unmatched. As DNA, the CDR3 is TGTGCCATCAGTGATGGGACTAGCAGGAGCTCCTACGAGCAGTACTTC. Translating gives CAISDGTSRSSYEQYF.

The rearrangement joins TRBV7-2 to TRBJ2-1, with D possibly TRBD2 on 7 matching bases. The CDR3 length is 15 residues. The germline gives CDR1 SGHTA, CDR2 FQGNSA. V was pared by 3 bases and J by 7 bases, with 16 bases between. The CDR3 coding sequence is TGTGCCAGCAGCTTTGTGGGAGGGGGAGGGAATGAGCAGTTCTTC. It translates to CASSFVGGGGNEQFF.

The V call is TRBV2, the J call TRBJ1-4; D may be TRBD1 (5 bases). Germline CDR1 is SNHLY and CDR2 is FYNNEI. The germline V and J ends were trimmed by 7 bases and 6 bases, with 12 bases remaining between them. The CDR3 has 13 amino acids. The CDR3 sequence: CASTGQGYEKLFF. The CDR3 region has the DNA TGTGCCAGCACTGGCCAGGGTTATGAAAAACTGTTTTTT. Based on the CDR3 plus reference TRBV2 and TRBJ1-4, the full variable domain is EPEVTQTPSHQVTQMGQEVILRCVPISNHLYFYWYRQILGQKVEFLVSFYNNEISEKSEIFDDQFSVERPDGSNFTLKIRSTKLEDSAMYFCASTGQGYEKLFFGSGTQLSVL.

The chain links TRBV19 to TRBJ1-5, with TRBD1 matching over 10 bases. CDR1 is LNHDA, CDR2 SQIVND, per germline (reference sequence). The ends lost 11 bases at V and 7 bases at J; junction bases unmatched: 8. This CDR3 is built from 13 residues. CDR3 in DNA: TGTGCCTCCTTAGGACAGGGGGAACAGCCCCAGCATTTT. It specifies CASLGQGEQPQHF. The full variable domain, rest sourced from reference TRBV19 and TRBJ1-5, is DGGITQSPKYLFRKEGQNVTLSCEQNLNHDAMYWYRQDPGQGLRLIYYSQIVNDFQKGDIAEGYSVSREKKESFPLTVTSAQKNPTAFYLCASLGQGEQPQHFGDGTRLSIL.

This chain links TRBV11-2 with TRBJ2-7; maybe TRBD1 (6 bases). The CDR3 runs 14 residues. V gave up 3 bases and J gave up 7 bases, with 16 bases separating them. CDR1 is SGHAT and CDR2 is FQNNGV in the germline V gene. The CDR3 DNA is TGTGCCAGCAGCTTTGCCAGCGGCCAGGGGGAGCAGTACTTC. Amino acid sequence: CASSFASGQGEQYF.

V and J are TRBV6-1 and TRBJ2-7; D might be TRBD2 (5 bases). Per the germline V gene, CDR1 is MNHNS and CDR2 is SASEGT. The germline V and J ends were trimmed by 1 base and 1 base, with 11 bases remaining between them. This CDR3 region has 15 residues. The CDR3 is CASSEVAGYSYEQYF. CDR3 in DNA: TGTGCCAGCAGTGAAGTCGCGGGTTATTCCTACGAGCAGTACTTC.

The CDR3 coding sequence is TGTGCCAGCAGCTCGACAACACGGAACACCGGGGAGCTGTTTTTT. Protein product: CASSSTTRNTGELFF. The chain links TRBV7-9 to TRBJ2-2; D ambiguous. CDR1 is SEHNR and CDR2 is FQNEAQ in the germline V gene (reference sequence). Trimming took 4 bases from V and 1 from J, leaving 10 bases between them. The length of the CDR3 is 15 residues.

This chain connects TRBV10-3 to TRBJ1-5; D ambiguous. Germline CDR1 ENHRY, CDR2 SYGVKD. This CDR3 comprises 17 residues. V dropped 0 bases and J dropped 0 bases, with 12 bases sitting between them. The CDR3 sequence: CAISESETVNSNQPQHF. CDR3 coding DNA: TGTGCCATCAGTGAGTCAGAAACAGTCAATAGCAATCAGCCCCAGCATTTT.

This clone came up once. This rearrangement joins TRBV6-1 to TRBJ2-1; 9 nucleotides match TRBD2. This CDR3 comprises 16 residues. Unmatched junction bases numbered 11, after V lost 4 bases and J lost 7 bases. The germline V gene encodes CDR1 MNHNS and CDR2 SASEGT. The CDR3, as DNA: TGTGCCAGCAGTGCCCTCTTACTAGCGGGTGGAAATGAGCAGTTCTTC. As protein: CASSALLLAGGNEQFF.

The V and J genes are TRBV4-2 and TRBJ2-4, with a possible D match to TRBD1 (5 bases). Germline loops: CDR1 LGHNA, CDR2 YNFKEQ. The CDR3 runs 17 residues. Trimming took 0 bases from V and 0 from J, leaving 12 bases between them. The DNA of the CDR3 is TGTGCCAGCAGCCAAGATTTGACAGCCCTAGCCAAAAACATTCAGTACTTC. As protein: CASSQDLTALAKNIQYF.

This clone was seen repeatedly, ten times or more. This chain connects TRBV5-4 to TRBJ2-5; 8 nucleotides match TRBD2. The V gene end was trimmed by 0 bases and the J gene end by 5 bases; junction bases not matched to a gene: 6. The CDR3 extends over 15 amino acids. CDR1 and CDR2 (germline): SGHNT, YYREEE (reference sequence). The CDR3 DNA is TGTGCCAGCAGCTTGGGGACTAGCCTCGGGGAGACCCAGTACTTC. Translation: CASSLGTSLGETQYF.

The rearrangement joins TRBV19 to TRBJ1-5; no clear D. Trimming removed 6 bases at V and 6 bases at J, with 9 bases between. The CDR3 extends over 12 amino acids. The germline V gene has CDR1 LNHDA and CDR2 SQIVND (reference sequence). CDR3 in amino acids: CASSSQGQPQHF. Written as DNA, the CDR3 is TGTGCCAGTAGCTCACAAGGTCAGCCCCAGCATTTT.